These 28 T cell receptor beta chains originate from one sample sequenced in a study of blood T cell repertoires in COVID-19. Clones were read by immunoSEQ multiplex PCR, and TCRdb kept only the in-frame ones, dropping some. Of about 200,000 clones in the sample, 88% were seen once. Material: peripheral blood. The source is a man between 18 and 35 years old with active or convalescent COVID-19.

The CDR3 loop is CASGLQGRQPQHF. CDR3 in DNA: TGTGCCAGCGGTTTACAGGGGAGGCAGCCCCAGCATTTT. The chain employs TRBV3-1 (or the pseudogene TRBV3-2) and TRBJ1-5; the match to TRBD1 covers 7 bases. The CDR3 covers 13 residues. V was clipped by 8 bases and J by 7 bases; unmatched bases: 8. CDR1 LGHDT and CDR2 YNNKEL come from the germline V gene (reference sequence).

This sequence joins TRBV10-3 and TRBJ2-1; 11 bases align to TRBD2. Germline lookup yields CDR1 ENHRY and CDR2 SYGVKD. V trimming: 0 bases; J trimming: 7 bases; junction bases outside the gene matches: 8. The CDR3 has 17 residues. The CDR3 protein is CAISESRVSGGANEQFF. The CDR3 bases are TGTGCCATCAGTGAGTCTCGGGTTAGCGGGGGGGCTAATGAGCAGTTCTTC.

CDR3 in amino acids: CASSFLWQDCNQPQHF. CDR3 sequence (DNA): TGCGCCAGCAGTTTTTTGTGGCAGGATTGCAATCAGCCCCAGCATTTT. The rearrangement joins TRBV10-1 to TRBJ1-5; D unresolved. The CDR3 consists of 16 residues. With 5 bases removed from V and 2 bases from J, the gap between germline ends came to 16 bases. CDR1 is WNHNN, CDR2 SYGVQD, per germline (reference sequence).

The chain has TRBV15 and TRBJ2-7, with 8 bases identical to TRBD2. The germline gives CDR1 LNHNV, CDR2 YYDKDF (reference sequence). CDR3 length: 15 amino acids. The junction had 2 bases not matched to a gene; V was cut back by 0 bases and J by 1 base. CDR3 in amino acids: CATSRETSGSYEQYF. For the CDR3, the DNA is TGTGCCACCAGCAGAGAAACTAGCGGATCCTACGAGCAGTACTTC.

V usage is TRBV4-2 and J usage is TRBJ2-1; D might be TRBD2 (6 bases). The CDR3 runs 16 residues. The V gene lost 0 bases and the J gene lost 0 bases, with 9 bases spanning the gap. CDR1 and CDR2 (germline): LGHNA, YNFKEQ. The CDR3 sequence is CASSQEWRGSYNEQFF. The CDR3 region has the DNA TGTGCCAGCAGCCAAGAATGGCGGGGCTCCTACAATGAGCAGTTCTTC.

In DNA form, the CDR3 reads TGTGCCAGCAGCTCGAACAGGGATGCAACTAATGAAAAACTGTTTTTT. Translation gives CASSSNRDATNEKLFF. The V gene is TRBV7-9, the J gene TRBJ1-4; D is possibly TRBD1 (6 bases). Germline values: CDR1 SEHNR, CDR2 FQNEAQ (reference sequence). V lost 4 bases, J lost 0 bases, and 12 bases lay in between. The CDR3 is made up of 16 amino acids.

The chain recombines TRBV7-3 with TRBJ2-1; 10 bases fit TRBD2. Germline CDR1 SGHTA, CDR2 FQGTGA. J gave up 7 bases and V 5 bases, and 8 bases lay outside the gene matches. CDR3 length: 15 amino acids. CDR3 protein: CASSDSSGGLNEQFF. As DNA, the CDR3 is TGTGCCAGCAGCGACTCTAGCGGGGGCTTGAATGAGCAGTTCTTC.

The chain recombines TRBV19 with TRBJ1-2; TRBD1 matches 7 bases. The V gene's germline CDR1 is LNHDA and CDR2 SQIVND (reference sequence). Losses at the gene ends were 6 bases for V and 6 bases for J; bases not matched to a gene: 7. The CDR3 contains 13 residues. This chain's CDR3 is CASSVTGTHGYTF. In nucleotides, the CDR3 is TGTGCCAGTAGCGTGACAGGGACCCATGGCTACACCTTC.

This clone was counted a single time. The chain uses TRBV2 and TRBJ1-2, with D possibly being TRBD1 (5 bases). Trimming removed 2 bases at V and 5 bases at J, with 6 bases between. The CDR3 runs to 12 residues. CDR1 and CDR2 (germline): SNHLY, FYNNEI. This chain's CDR3 is CASSERGYGYTF. For the CDR3, the DNA is TGTGCCAGCAGTGAACGGGGGTATGGCTACACCTTC.

The chain carries TRBV7-4 and TRBJ1-5; no clear D. Germline V gives CDR1 SGHVT, CDR2 SQSDAQ. The CDR3 sequence is 16 residues long. Trimming pared 2 bases from V and 1 base from J, leaving 12 bases between. CDR3 sequence: CASSLHRWVSNQPQHF. DNA of the CDR3: TGTGCCAGCAGCTTACACAGATGGGTCAGCAATCAGCCCCAGCATTTT.

V gene TRBV11-2 combines with J gene TRBJ2-3; a possible D gene is TRBD1 (6 bases). Deletions cut 5 bases from V and 3 bases from J, with 9 bases between. This CDR3 has 13 amino acids. Germline V gene data show CDR1 as SGHAT and CDR2 as FQNNGV. Written as DNA, the CDR3 is TGTGCCAGCAGCCCCGGACAGACAGATACGCAGTATTTT. Its protein product is CASSPGQTDTQYF.

The chain combines TRBV4-2 with TRBJ2-7; 7 bases are shared with TRBD2. V was clipped by 4 bases and J by 0 bases; unmatched bases: 9. Germline CDR1 and CDR2: LGHNA and YNFKEQ. The CDR3 is made up of 16 amino acids. This CDR3 is CASSLTSRSSSYEQYF. DNA of the CDR3: TGTGCCAGCAGCCTGACTAGCAGGAGTAGCTCCTACGAGCAGTACTTC.

The V and J genes are TRBV3-1 (or the pseudogene TRBV3-2) and TRBJ2-1; TRBD2 aligns across 7 bases. The CDR3 length is 16 residues. CDR1 LGHDT and CDR2 YNNKEL come from the germline V gene (reference sequence). V was clipped by 4 bases and J by 0 bases; unmatched bases: 6. The CDR3 spells CASSPWGGSSYNEQFF. CDR3 nucleotides: TGTGCCAGCAGCCCATGGGGGGGTAGCTCCTACAATGAGCAGTTCTTC.

This clone came up a few times. The CDR3 loop is CASSFRPPRQGLNSPLHF. DNA of the CDR3: TGTGCCAGCAGTTTTCGGCCCCCCCGACAGGGCTTAAATTCACCCCTCCACTTT. This chain links TRBV27 with TRBJ1-6; TRBD1 matches 7 bases. J lost 7 bases, V lost 3 bases, and 15 bases had no gene match. The germline CDR1 and CDR2 sequences are MNHEY and SMNVEV (reference sequence). This CDR3 has 18 amino acids.

This clone was observed a handful of times. The V gene is TRBV7-9, the J gene TRBJ2-2; possibly TRBD1 for D (5 bases). Germline CDR1 reads SEHNR; CDR2 reads FQNEAQ (reference sequence). V lost 4 bases to trimming and J lost 1 base, with 7 bases between them. This CDR3 is 14 amino acids long. Here the CDR3 DNA reads TGTGCCAGCAGCTATACAGGGAACACCGGGGAGCTGTTTTTT. Translating gives CASSYTGNTGELFF.

This chain uses TRBV7-9 with TRBJ1-1; D might be TRBD1 (5 bases). Germline values: CDR1 SEHNR, CDR2 FQNEAQ (reference sequence). The length of the CDR3 is 15 residues. The V and J ends lost 0 bases and 8 bases respectively, with 16 bases between them. The CDR3 DNA reads as TGTGCCAGCAGCTTAGCGGTTGGCAGGACAAACGAAGCTTTCTTT. Translation gives CASSLAVGRTNEAFF.

The chain links TRBV7-9 to TRBJ1-5, with D perhaps matching TRBD1 (5 bases). CDR1 and CDR2 (germline): SEHNR, FQNEAQ (reference sequence). V was shortened by 5 bases and J by 9 bases, with 17 bases between the two germline ends. This CDR3 has 14 amino acids. The CDR3 DNA follows: TGTGCCAGCAGCCCCCCGGGCCCAAGGGGGCCCCAGCATTTT. Its translation is CASSPPGPRGPQHF.

The chain links TRBV6-4 to TRBJ2-3; 12 bases agree with TRBD2. Germline CDR1 MRHNA, CDR2 SNTAGT. V shed 0 bases and J 3 bases; nucleotides not matched to a gene: 1. This CDR3 is 16 amino acids long. CDR3 residues: CASSDSGTSGTDTQYF. DNA of the CDR3: TGTGCCAGCAGTGACTCTGGGACTAGCGGGACAGATACGCAGTATTTT.

This chain joins TRBV7-2 and TRBJ2-5, with 8 bases lining up with TRBD2. CDR1 and CDR2 (germline): SGHTA, FQGNSA. The CDR3 covers 15 residues. With V trimmed by 2 bases and J by 2 bases, 4 bases remained unmatched. The DNA for the CDR3 is TGTGCCAGCAGCTTAATAGCGGGGCTACAAGAGACCCAGTACTTC. It translates to CASSLIAGLQETQYF.

The V call is TRBV12-3 or TRBV12-4, the J call TRBJ1-2; TRBD1 matches 7 bases. This CDR3 contains 13 residues. The V gene end was trimmed by 6 bases and the J gene end by 6 bases; junction bases not matched to a gene: 7. In nucleotides, the CDR3 is TGTGCCAGCAGCAGGGACAGCTACGATGGCTACACCTTC. Amino acids: CASSRDSYDGYTF.

The chain carries TRBV5-1 and TRBJ1-3; 8 bases agree with TRBD1. The CDR3 spans 16 residues. From germline, CDR1 is SGHRS and CDR2 YFSETQ. V lost 4 bases, J lost 3 bases, and 9 bases stayed unmatched. The CDR3 nucleotides are TGCGCCAGCAGCAGAGACAGGGGCTCGAATGGAAACACCATATATTTT. The encoded protein is CASSRDRGSNGNTIYF. The full variable domain, with the rest looked up from reference TRBV5-1 and TRBJ1-3, is KAGVTQTPRYLIKTRGQQVTLSCSPISGHRSVSWYQQTPGQGLQFLFEYFSETQRNKGNFPGRFSGRQFSNSRSEMNVSTLELGDSALYLCASSRDRGSNGNTIYFGEGSWLTVV.

This rearrangement joins TRBV28 to TRBJ2-1, with TRBD2 as a possible D gene (6 bases). The germline V and J ends were trimmed by 4 bases and 8 bases, with 12 bases remaining between them. Germline CDR1 MDHEN, CDR2 SYDVKM. The CDR3 is 13 amino acids. In nucleotides, the CDR3 is TGTGCCAGCAGTTCCCGGGAGAATCATGAGCAGTTCTTC. Translation: CASSSRENHEQFF.

This clone came up once. The chain joins TRBV5-1 to TRBJ2-5, with D possibly matching TRBD1 (5 bases). The CDR3 spans 17 residues. V was shortened by 2 bases and J by 3 bases, with 20 bases between the two germline ends. Germline CDR1 is SGHRS and CDR2 is YFSETQ. DNA of the CDR3: TGCGCCAGCAGCTTCCAGCCCTCTCTCACAGGCGAAGAGACCCAGTACTTC. Its translation is CASSFQPSLTGEETQYF.

J is TRBJ2-7 and V is TRBV7-9; TRBD1 matches 7 bases. Germline V lookup: CDR1 SEHNR, CDR2 FQNEAQ (reference sequence). The CDR3 extends over 12 amino acids. Germline trimming cut 6 bases from V and 4 bases from J; bases unmatched to any gene: 3. CDR3 bases: TGTGCCAGCAGTCAACAGGGGTACGAGCAGTACTTC. It is translated as CASSQQGYEQYF.

V usage is TRBV6-1 and J usage is TRBJ2-3; D not certain. CDR1 is MNHNS, CDR2 SASEGT, per germline. The CDR3 extends over 15 amino acids. Trimming left V 1 base short and J 4 bases short, with 12 bases between. DNA of the CDR3: TGTGCCAGCAGTGAAGGTCCTATCGGTTCAGATACGCAGTATTTT. This sequence encodes CASSEGPIGSDTQYF.

This clone was picked up one time. This sequence joins TRBV6-2 or TRBV6-3 and TRBJ1-1; 7 nucleotides align to TRBD1. Trimming at V came to 6 bases and at J to 6 bases, leaving 13 bases not matched to a gene. Germline CDR1 is MNHEY and CDR2 is SVGEGT. The CDR3 is made up of 15 amino acids. The CDR3 coding sequence is TGTGCCAGCAGCCGCAATGACAGGGCCCCTCCTGAAGCTTTCTTT. It is translated as CASSRNDRAPPEAFF.

This chain links TRBV24-1 with TRBJ1-5, with TRBD1 matching 9 bases. V lost 2 bases and J lost 6; bases outside the gene matches: 10. Germline values: CDR1 KGHDR, CDR2 SFDVKD. The CDR3 runs to 17 residues. For the CDR3, the DNA is TGTGCCACCAGTGATTCCTTGGGACAGGGAAGGTTTCAGCCCCAGCATTTT. Amino acids: CATSDSLGQGRFQPQHF.

Only one count was recorded for this clone. The gene calls are TRBV7-2 and TRBJ2-3, with D perhaps TRBD2 (6 bases). CDR3 length equals 14 residues. Germline V gene sequence: CDR1 SGHTA, CDR2 FQGNSA. The germline V and J ends were trimmed by 5 bases and 4 bases, with 13 bases remaining between them. The CDR3 loop is CASSERRGADTQYF. The CDR3 nucleotides read TGTGCCAGCAGCGAAAGGAGGGGAGCAGATACGCAGTATTTT.